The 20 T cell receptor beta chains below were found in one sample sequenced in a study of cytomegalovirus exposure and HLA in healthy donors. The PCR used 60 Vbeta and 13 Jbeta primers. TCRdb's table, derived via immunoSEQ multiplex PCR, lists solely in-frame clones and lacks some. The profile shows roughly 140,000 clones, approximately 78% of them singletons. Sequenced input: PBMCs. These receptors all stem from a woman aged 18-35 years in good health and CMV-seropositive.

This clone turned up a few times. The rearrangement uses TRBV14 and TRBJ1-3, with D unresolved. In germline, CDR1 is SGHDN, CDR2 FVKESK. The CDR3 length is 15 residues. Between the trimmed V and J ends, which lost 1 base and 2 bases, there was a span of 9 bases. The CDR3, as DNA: TGTGCCAGCAGCCAAGGTACAACACCTGGAAACACCATATATTTT. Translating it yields CASSQGTTPGNTIYF.

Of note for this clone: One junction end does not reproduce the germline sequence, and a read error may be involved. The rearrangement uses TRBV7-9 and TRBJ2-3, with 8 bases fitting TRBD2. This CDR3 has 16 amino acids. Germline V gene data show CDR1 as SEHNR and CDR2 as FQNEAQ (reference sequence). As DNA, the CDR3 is TGTTCCAGCCGCATCGGCGTAGCGGGAAGCACAGATACGCAGTATTTT. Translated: CSSRIGVAGSTDTQYF.

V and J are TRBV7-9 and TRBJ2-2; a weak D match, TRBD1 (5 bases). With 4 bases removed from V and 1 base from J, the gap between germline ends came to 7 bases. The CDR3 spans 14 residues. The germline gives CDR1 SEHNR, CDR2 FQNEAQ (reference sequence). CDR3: CASSWTLNTGELFF. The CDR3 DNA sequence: TGTGCCAGCAGCTGGACACTGAACACCGGGGAGCTGTTTTTT. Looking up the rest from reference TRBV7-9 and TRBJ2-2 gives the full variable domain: DTGVSQNPRHKITKRGQNVTFRCDPISEHNRLYWYRQTLGQGPEFLTYFQNEAQLEKSRLLSDRFSAERPKGSFSTLEIQRTEQGDSAMYLCASSWTLNTGELFFGEGSRLTVL.

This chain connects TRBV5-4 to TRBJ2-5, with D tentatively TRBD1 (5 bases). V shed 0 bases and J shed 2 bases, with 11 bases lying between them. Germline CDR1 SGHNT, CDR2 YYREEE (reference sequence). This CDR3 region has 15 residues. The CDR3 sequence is CASSLGAGQQETQYF. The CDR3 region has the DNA TGTGCCAGCAGCTTGGGAGCAGGGCAACAAGAGACCCAGTACTTC.

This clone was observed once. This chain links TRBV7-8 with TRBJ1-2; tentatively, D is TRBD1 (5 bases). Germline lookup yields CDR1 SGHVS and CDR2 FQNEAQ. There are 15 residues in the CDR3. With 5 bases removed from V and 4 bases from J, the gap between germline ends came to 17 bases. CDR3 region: CASSLHAGPPYGYTF. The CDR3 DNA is TGTGCCAGCAGCCTACACGCGGGGCCCCCCTATGGCTACACCTTC. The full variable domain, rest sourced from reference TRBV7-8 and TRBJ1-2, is GAGVSQSPRYKVAKRGQDVALRCDPISGHVSLFWYQQALGQGPEFLTYFQNEAQLDKSGLPSDRFFAERPEGSVSTLKIQRTQQEDSAVYLCASSLHAGPPYGYTFGSGTRLTVV.

Written as DNA, the CDR3 is TGCGCCAGCAGCCTTAGGGACACTGGGAATGAAAAACTGTTTTTT. Its translation: CASSLRDTGNEKLFF. V and J are TRBV4-1 and TRBJ1-4, with D perhaps TRBD1 (6 bases). The length of the CDR3 is 15 residues. CDR1 MGHRA and CDR2 YSYEKL come from the germline V gene. Between the trimmed V and J ends, which lost 4 bases and 5 bases, there was a span of 14 bases.

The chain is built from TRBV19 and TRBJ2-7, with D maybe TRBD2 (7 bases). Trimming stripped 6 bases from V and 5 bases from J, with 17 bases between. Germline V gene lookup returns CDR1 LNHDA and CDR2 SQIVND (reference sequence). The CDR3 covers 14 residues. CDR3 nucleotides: TGTGCCAGTAGCCCGGGGGCCCGGGGGGACGAGCAGTACTTC. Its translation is CASSPGARGDEQYF.

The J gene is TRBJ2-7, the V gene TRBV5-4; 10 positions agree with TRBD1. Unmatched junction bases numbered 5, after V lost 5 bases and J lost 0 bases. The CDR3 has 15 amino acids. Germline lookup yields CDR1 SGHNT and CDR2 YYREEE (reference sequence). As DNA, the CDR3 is TGTGCCAGCAGGGGGGGACAGGGGAGCTCCTACGAGCAGTACTTC. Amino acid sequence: CASRGGQGSSYEQYF.

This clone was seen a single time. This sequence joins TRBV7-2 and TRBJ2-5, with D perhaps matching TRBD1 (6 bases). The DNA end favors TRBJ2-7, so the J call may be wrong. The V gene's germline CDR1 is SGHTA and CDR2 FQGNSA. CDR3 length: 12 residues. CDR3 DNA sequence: TGTGCCAGCAGCTGGCAGGGGCGCGAGCAGTACTTC. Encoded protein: CASSWQGREQYF.

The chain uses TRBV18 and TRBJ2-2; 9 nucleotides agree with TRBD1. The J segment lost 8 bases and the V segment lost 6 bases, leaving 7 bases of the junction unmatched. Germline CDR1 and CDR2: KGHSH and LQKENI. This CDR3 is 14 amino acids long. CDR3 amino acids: CASSQDRGKGELFF. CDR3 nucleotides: TGTGCCAGCTCCCAGGACAGGGGAAAAGGGGAGCTGTTTTTT.

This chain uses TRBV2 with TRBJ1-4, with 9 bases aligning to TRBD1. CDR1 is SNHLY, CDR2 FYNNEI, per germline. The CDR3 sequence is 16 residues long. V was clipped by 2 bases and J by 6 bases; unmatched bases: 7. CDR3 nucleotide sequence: TGTGCCAGCAGTGAATACGGAGGGGACAGGGATGAAAAACTGTTTTTT. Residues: CASSEYGGDRDEKLFF.

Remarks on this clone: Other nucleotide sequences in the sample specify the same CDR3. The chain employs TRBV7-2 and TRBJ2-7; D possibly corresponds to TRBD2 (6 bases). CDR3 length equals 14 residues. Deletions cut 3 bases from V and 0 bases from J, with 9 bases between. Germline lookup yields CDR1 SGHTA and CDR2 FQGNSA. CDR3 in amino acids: CASSFGGSSYEQYF. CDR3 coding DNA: TGTGCCAGCAGCTTTGGGGGGAGCTCCTACGAGCAGTACTTC.

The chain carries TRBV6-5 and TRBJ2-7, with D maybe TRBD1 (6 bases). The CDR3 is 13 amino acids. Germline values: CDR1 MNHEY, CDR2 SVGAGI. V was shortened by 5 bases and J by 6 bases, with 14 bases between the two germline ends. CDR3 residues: CASSAQQGIEQYF. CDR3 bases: TGTGCCAGCAGTGCCCAACAGGGCATCGAGCAGTACTTC.

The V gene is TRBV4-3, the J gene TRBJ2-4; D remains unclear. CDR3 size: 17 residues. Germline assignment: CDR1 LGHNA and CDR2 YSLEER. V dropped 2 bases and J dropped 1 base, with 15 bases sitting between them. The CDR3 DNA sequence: TGCGCCAGCAGCCAAACCGCCAGTTTTCTGGCCAAAAACATTCAGTACTTC. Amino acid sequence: CASSQTASFLAKNIQYF.

The CDR3 here is CASTVSDRDNSPLHF. CDR3 nucleotides: TGTGCCAGCACCGTATCGGACAGAGATAATTCACCCCTCCACTTT. This sequence joins TRBV28 and TRBJ1-6; D might be TRBD1 (6 bases). Germline-derived CDR1 and CDR2 are MDHEN and SYDVKM. This CDR3 spans 15 amino acids. With 7 bases removed from V and 5 bases from J, the gap between germline ends came to 15 bases.

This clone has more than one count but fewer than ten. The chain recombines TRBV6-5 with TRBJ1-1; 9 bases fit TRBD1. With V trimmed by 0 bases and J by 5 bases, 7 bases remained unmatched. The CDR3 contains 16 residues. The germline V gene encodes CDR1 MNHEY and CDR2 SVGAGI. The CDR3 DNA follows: TGTGCCAGCAGTTACTCGAACAGGGGGCGGGGTACTGAAGCTTTCTTT. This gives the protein CASSYSNRGRGTEAFF.

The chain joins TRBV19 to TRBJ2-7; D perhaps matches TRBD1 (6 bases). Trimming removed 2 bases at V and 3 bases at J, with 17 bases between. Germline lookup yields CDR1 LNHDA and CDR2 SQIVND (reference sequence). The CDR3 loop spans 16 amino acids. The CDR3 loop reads CASSITPGQRLYEQYF. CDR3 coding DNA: TGTGCCAGTAGTATAACCCCGGGACAACGCCTCTACGAGCAGTACTTC.

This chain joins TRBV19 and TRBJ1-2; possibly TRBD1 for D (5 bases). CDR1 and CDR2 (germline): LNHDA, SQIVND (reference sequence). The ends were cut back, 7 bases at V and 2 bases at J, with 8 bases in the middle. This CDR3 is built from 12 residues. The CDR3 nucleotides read TGTGCCAGTACGACAGCGAACTATGGCTACACCTTC. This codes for CASTTANYGYTF.

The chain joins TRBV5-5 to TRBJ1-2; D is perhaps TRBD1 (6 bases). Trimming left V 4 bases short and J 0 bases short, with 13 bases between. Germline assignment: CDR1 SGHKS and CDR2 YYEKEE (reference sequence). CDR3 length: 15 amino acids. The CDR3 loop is CASSARTVTNYGYTF. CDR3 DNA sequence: TGTGCCAGCAGCGCCCGGACAGTCACTAACTATGGCTACACCTTC.

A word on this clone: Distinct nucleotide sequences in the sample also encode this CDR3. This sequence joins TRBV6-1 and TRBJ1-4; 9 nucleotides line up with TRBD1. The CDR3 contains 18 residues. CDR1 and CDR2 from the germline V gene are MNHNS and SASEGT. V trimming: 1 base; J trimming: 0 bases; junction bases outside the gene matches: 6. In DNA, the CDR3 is TGTGCCAGCAGTGAAGTTGGGACAGGGTTTGCAACTAATGAAAAACTGTTTTTT. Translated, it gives CASSEVGTGFATNEKLFF.